These 25 T cell receptor beta chains came from one sample sequenced in a study of cytomegalovirus exposure and HLA in healthy donors. Assay used: immunoSEQ multiplex PCR; TCRdb lists only in-frame clones, some missing. The table shows about 160,000 clones, with just under 90% occurring only once. What was sequenced was PBMCs. The receptors derive from a man aged 18 to 30 in good health and CMV-seropositive.

The V gene is TRBV6-6, the J gene TRBJ2-7; D is possibly TRBD2 (6 bases). Trimming took 2 bases from V and 0 from J, leaving 11 bases between them. Germline-derived CDR1 and CDR2 are MNHNY and SVGAGI (reference sequence). This CDR3 is 15 amino acids long. The DNA of the CDR3 is TGTGCCAGCAGTTACCCGGGAGTCTCCTCCTACGAGCAGTACTTC. It codes for CASSYPGVSSYEQYF.

V and J are TRBV30 and TRBJ2-7, with 11 bases identical to TRBD2. Trimming removed 0 bases from V and 2 bases from J; junction bases left unmatched: 6. The length of the CDR3 is 16 residues. The germline gives CDR1 GTSNPN, CDR2 SVGIG (reference sequence). CDR3 sequence (DNA): TGTGCCTGGAGTGTCCAGGGGACTAGCGGAACCTACGAGCAGTACTTC. The encoded protein is CAWSVQGTSGTYEQYF.

The count of this clone is one. The gene calls are TRBV4-2 and TRBJ2-5, with D hard to call. Germline loops: CDR1 LGHNA, CDR2 YNFKEQ. The CDR3 totals 15 residues. V lost 0 bases and J lost 7, with 15 bases in between. The CDR3 nucleotides read TGTGCCAGCAGCCAAGATGGAACCACTATGGGGACCCAGTACTTC. Its translation: CASSQDGTTMGTQYF.

The chain has TRBV13 and TRBJ2-1, with 7 bases identical to TRBD2. The CDR3 extends over 15 amino acids. In germline, CDR1 is PRHDT, CDR2 FYEKMQ (reference sequence). The trim removed 5 bases at V and 7 bases at J, leaving 11 bases unmatched. As DNA, the CDR3 is TGTGCCAGCAGCCCATTCCTAGCGGAGGGGAATGAGCAGTTCTTC. The encoded protein is CASSPFLAEGNEQFF.

The V and J genes are TRBV18 and TRBJ2-7; TRBD2 agrees at 10 bases. The CDR3 sequence is 16 residues long. Germline lookup yields CDR1 KGHSH and CDR2 LQKENI. The V segment lost 3 bases and the J segment 0 bases; nucleotides outside the gene matches: 5. CDR3 coding DNA: TGTGCCAGCTCACCTTCTAGCGGGAGCGTCTCCTACGAGCAGTACTTC. It is translated as CASSPSSGSVSYEQYF.

The gene calls are TRBV7-5 and TRBJ1-5; the table gives TRBD1 as D, unverified against the DNA. TRBV7-5 is annotated as a pseudogene. This CDR3 has 22 residues. The CDR3 sequence: CARSLAEQQTGQGGTPSEPQHF. The CDR3 coding sequence is TGTGCCAGAAGCTTAGCCGAACAACAAACGGGACAGGGGGGTACACCATCAGAACCCCAGCATTTT.

The chain has TRBV30 and TRBJ2-5, with D uncertain. Looked up from germline, CDR1 is GTSNPN and CDR2 is SVGIG (reference sequence). The V gene lost 4 bases and the J gene lost 4 bases, with 13 bases spanning the gap. The CDR3 has 13 amino acids. CDR3 in DNA: TGTGCCTGGACTTCGCAGCAGCGAGAGACCCAGTACTTC. Amino acid sequence: CAWTSQQRETQYF.

V and J are TRBV7-3 and TRBJ2-1; TRBD2 aligns across 10 bases. This CDR3 is 15 amino acids long. Germline V lookup: CDR1 SGHTA, CDR2 FQGTGA. The V and J ends lost 4 bases and 8 bases, in that order; junction bases with no gene match: 8. This chain's CDR3 is CASSSSGTSVHEQFF. As DNA, the CDR3 is TGTGCCAGCAGCTCATCCGGGACTAGCGTACATGAGCAGTTCTTC.

This chain uses TRBV2 with TRBJ1-2; 12 nucleotides line up with TRBD1. With 4 bases clipped from V and 2 bases from J, the junction kept 11 bases outside the gene matches. This CDR3 contains 18 residues. Germline CDR1 reads SNHLY; CDR2 reads FYNNEI. CDR3 nucleotide sequence: TGTGCCAGCAGTGTCCTGGGGGCGGGACAGGGGGCGAACTATGGCTACACCTTC. It specifies CASSVLGAGQGANYGYTF. Using reference TRBV2 and TRBJ1-2 for the parts outside the CDR3, the full variable domain is EPEVTQTPSHQVTQMGQEVILRCVPISNHLYFYWYRQILGQKVEFLVSFYNNEISEKSEIFDDQFSVERPDGSNFTLKIRSTKLEDSAMYFCASSVLGAGQGANYGYTFGSGTRLTVV.

V is TRBV6-6 and J is TRBJ2-5, with D possibly being TRBD1 (5 bases). The CDR3 has 13 amino acids. With 2 bases removed from V and 4 bases from J, the gap between germline ends came to 8 bases. Germline values: CDR1 MNHNY, CDR2 SVGAGI (reference sequence). The chain's CDR3 is CASSYRGTETQYF. The CDR3 DNA reads TGTGCCAGCAGTTACAGGGGAACAGAGACCCAGTACTTC.

This sequence joins TRBV27 and TRBJ2-1, with D perhaps matching TRBD2 (6 bases). Germline V CDR1 and CDR2: MNHEY, SMNVEV (reference sequence). Trimming removed 2 bases at V and 0 bases at J, with 11 bases between. CDR3 length equals 16 residues. The CDR3 DNA reads TGTGCCAGCAGTTTAGGTGGGAGGAGCTCCTACAATGAGCAGTTCTTC. The encoded protein is CASSLGGRSSYNEQFF.

The chain combines TRBV28 with TRBJ2-1; D uncertain. This CDR3 contains 15 residues. CDR1 is MDHEN and CDR2 is SYDVKM in the germline V gene. V gave up 5 bases and J gave up 0 bases, with 11 bases separating them. The CDR3 loop is CASSPHIASYNEQFF. CDR3 sequence (DNA): TGTGCCAGCAGTCCGCACATAGCCTCCTACAATGAGCAGTTCTTC.

V gene TRBV5-1 combines with J gene TRBJ2-5; tentatively, D is TRBD1 (6 bases). V was trimmed by 1 base and J by 5 bases, leaving 6 bases between them. Germline assignment: CDR1 SGHRS and CDR2 YFSETQ. The CDR3 covers 12 residues. CDR3 nucleotides: TGCGCCAGCAGCTTGACAGGGGAGACCCAGTACTTC. Translation: CASSLTGETQYF. The variable domain in full, with the rest retrieved from reference TRBV5-1 and TRBJ2-5, is KAGVTQTPRYLIKTRGQQVTLSCSPISGHRSVSWYQQTPGQGLQFLFEYFSETQRNKGNFPGRFSGRQFSNSRSEMNVSTLELGDSALYLCASSLTGETQYFGPGTRLLVL.

The rearrangement joins TRBV6-1 to TRBJ2-7; 9 bases agree with TRBD2. Unmatched junction bases numbered 2, after V lost 2 bases and J lost 0 bases. This CDR3 contains 15 residues. CDR1 and CDR2 from the germline V gene are MNHNS and SASEGT. CDR3 residues: CASSELAGSSYEQYF. The CDR3 DNA reads as TGTGCCAGCAGTGAACTAGCGGGAAGCTCCTACGAGCAGTACTTC.

The J gene is TRBJ2-2, the V gene TRBV6-1; 10 positions agree with TRBD1. CDR1 is MNHNS and CDR2 is SASEGT in the germline V gene. The V and J ends lost 2 bases and 0 bases, in that order; junction bases with no gene match: 6. This CDR3 region has 18 residues. The CDR3 here is CASSETLTGGANTGELFF. CDR3 bases: TGTGCCAGCAGTGAAACCTTGACAGGGGGCGCGAACACCGGGGAGCTGTTTTTT.

This clone occurred once. The chain couples TRBV29-1 to TRBJ2-1; D remains unclear. V lost 4 bases and J 6 bases, leaving 13 bases between the germline ends. The CDR3 spans 13 residues. Germline CDR1 SQVTM, CDR2 ANQGSEA. Here the CDR3 DNA reads TGCAGCGTTGCGCGAGTTATACGCAATGAGCAGTTCTTC. Residues: CSVARVIRNEQFF.

This chain connects TRBV6-5 to TRBJ2-1; 10 bases agree with TRBD2. The CDR3 spans 16 residues. With 2 bases clipped from V and 2 bases from J, the junction kept 3 bases outside the gene matches. Germline lookup yields CDR1 MNHEY and CDR2 SVGAGI. CDR3 in amino acids: CASSYGGLATYNEQFF. The CDR3 nucleotides read TGTGCCAGCAGTTACGGGGGACTAGCGACCTACAATGAGCAGTTCTTC.

The chain employs TRBV28 and TRBJ1-4; D is uncertain. Germline V gives CDR1 MDHEN, CDR2 SYDVKM. The CDR3 runs 14 residues. Between the trimmed V and J ends, which lost 6 bases and 8 bases, there was a span of 16 bases. CDR3 sequence (DNA): TGTGCCAGCAGGGTGACGACATGGCAGGAAAAACTGTTTTTT. Its protein product is CASRVTTWQEKLFF.

This sequence joins TRBV9 and TRBJ2-3, with 8 bases that match TRBD2. The CDR3 is 15 residues long. Germline CDR1 SGDLS, CDR2 YYNGEE. V was pared by 0 bases and J by 4 bases, with 4 bases of the junction left unmatched. For the CDR3, the DNA is TGTGCCAGCAGCGTAGCGGGAGGGCCCCCAGATACGCAGTATTTT. Encoded protein: CASSVAGGPPDTQYF.

The chain uses TRBV5-4 and TRBJ1-3; 8 nucleotides agree with TRBD1. The CDR3 runs to 13 residues. Looked up from germline, CDR1 is SGHNT and CDR2 is YYREEE (reference sequence). J gave up 7 bases and V 3 bases, and 3 bases lay outside the gene matches. The DNA of the CDR3 is TGTGCCAGCAGCTCTGGACAGGGCAACACCATATATTTT. This gives the protein CASSSGQGNTIYF.

This chain uses TRBV6-6 with TRBJ1-2; 11 nucleotides align to TRBD1. CDR3 size: 14 residues. Germline values: CDR1 MNHNY, CDR2 SVGAGI (reference sequence). The J segment lost 6 bases and the V segment lost 6 bases, leaving 6 bases of the junction unmatched. This CDR3 reads CASRTGQGDDGYTF. The CDR3 DNA is TGTGCCAGCAGGACGGGACAGGGGGACGATGGCTACACCTTC.

This clone was seen just once. V is TRBV7-9 and J is TRBJ2-3, with D unresolved. CDR3 length: 15 residues. The V gene's germline CDR1 is SEHNR and CDR2 FQNEAQ (reference sequence). Trimming took off 4 bases at V and 2 bases at J, with 13 bases between the two ends. In nucleotides, the CDR3 is TGTGCCAGCAGCTCAACTGCGAGGTCCACAGATACGCAGTATTTT. This codes for CASSSTARSTDTQYF.

V is TRBV5-1 and J is TRBJ2-1; 8 nucleotides match TRBD2. From germline, CDR1 is SGHRS and CDR2 YFSETQ. The V and J ends lost 4 bases and 3 bases, in that order; junction bases with no gene match: 6. The CDR3 is 15 residues long. The CDR3: CASSQSGSDYNEQFF. CDR3 bases: TGCGCCAGCAGCCAGAGCGGGAGCGACTACAATGAGCAGTTCTTC. Looking up the rest from reference TRBV5-1 and TRBJ2-1 gives the full variable domain: KAGVTQTPRYLIKTRGQQVTLSCSPISGHRSVSWYQQTPGQGLQFLFEYFSETQRNKGNFPGRFSGRQFSNSRSEMNVSTLELGDSALYLCASSQSGSDYNEQFFGPGTRLTVL.

The chain uses TRBV6-5 and TRBJ2-7; a weak D match, TRBD2 (5 bases). The CDR3 is 14 residues long. Germline V gene data show CDR1 as MNHEY and CDR2 as SVGAGI. With 2 bases removed from V and 2 bases from J, the gap between germline ends came to 10 bases. Here the CDR3 reads CASSYGGSPYEQYF. CDR3 DNA: TGTGCCAGCAGTTACGGTGGGAGCCCCTACGAGCAGTACTTC.

This clone has only one observation. The chain links TRBV7-2 to TRBJ2-7; 7 positions match TRBD1. Germline values: CDR1 SGHTA, CDR2 FQGNSA. Trimming at V came to 3 bases and at J to 2 bases, leaving 1 base not matched to a gene. There are 13 residues in the CDR3. The CDR3 protein is CASSFDRAYEQYF. In DNA form, the CDR3 reads TGTGCCAGCAGCTTTGACAGGGCCTACGAGCAGTACTTC.